This TCR beta chain stems from a study of shared clonotypes between healthy human individuals. On the study more broadly: Participating donors consisted of a couple of women and a few men aged 18 to 49.

Measured with immunoSEQ multiplex PCR; TCRdb has only the in-frame clones, and not every one. The sample has roughly 600,000 clones; 95% to 98% are singletons. CD45RO-negative CD8 cells positively selected for CCR7 made up the naive population, which excluded terminally differentiated effector memory CD45RA+ cells. This CDR3 contains 16 residues. Germline CDR1 reads MGHRA; CDR2 reads YSYEKL. The ends were cut back, 0 bases at V and 6 bases at J, with 14 bases in the middle. The receptor comes from a man under 40 in good health. Sequencing was carried out using naive CD8+ T cells sorted from blood. The V and J genes are TRBV4-1 and TRBJ1-4; D perhaps matches TRBD1 (6 bases). The CDR3 spells CASSQDNTGPYEKLFF. The CDR3 coding sequence is TGCGCCAGCAGCCAAGACAATACAGGGCCCTATGAAAAACTGTTTTTT.